The 8 T cell receptor beta chains given below trace back to one sample, sequenced in a study of spatial heterogeneity in lung cancer. Indicated time point: sample taken at primary tumor resection. No antigens are known for them. The study, taken as a whole, reports: The study found that expanded intratumoral alpha and beta TCR counts tracked tumor mutation counts.

TCRdb itself ran the 5' RACE reads through MiXCR, one entry per CDR3 protein. The data hold almost 7,000 distinct CDR3 sequences, with approximately 14% observed a single time. Sample: lung tumor tissue, taken at surgery. The receptors were sampled from a male donor with early-stage non-small cell lung cancer.

This clonotype is labeled medium-sized. This beta chain is an off-target read within a library intended for alpha chains, so its frequency means little. V is TRBV20-1 and J is TRBJ2-7; D may be TRBD1 (5 bases). CDR1 is DFQATT and CDR2 is SNEGSKA in the germline V gene (reference sequence). V lost 2 bases to trimming and J lost 0 bases, with 8 bases between them. The CDR3 is 13 amino acids. In nucleotides, the CDR3 is TGCAGTGCTAGACAGGGCCTCTCCTACGAGCAGTACTTC. Translating gives CSARQGLSYEQYF.

In its sample, this clonotype is medium-sized. This beta chain is a stray sequence in a library constructed for alpha chains; its clone size is not meaningful. The V gene is TRBV30, the J gene TRBJ2-5; 7 nucleotides agree with TRBD1. The J segment lost 0 bases and the V segment lost 2 bases, leaving 3 bases of the junction unmatched. This CDR3 is built from 14 residues. Germline V gene sequence: CDR1 GTSNPN, CDR2 SVGIG (reference sequence). The CDR3 region has the DNA TGTGCCTGGAGTAGGGGGACAGACCAAGAGACCCAGTACTTC. This encodes CAWSRGTDQETQYF.

This clonotype came up many times. The size of this beta chain means little, since it is a stray read in a library made for alpha chains. CDR3 nucleotide sequence: TGTGCCAGCAGTTTCAGGGATGGTACCATATATTTT. Its protein is CASSFRDGTIYF. This chain uses TRBV12-3 or TRBV12-4 with TRBJ1-3; possibly TRBD1 for D (5 bases). Trimming cost V 3 bases and J 10 bases, with 10 bases left between them. CDR3 length: 12 residues.

A few counts support this clonotype. This beta chain is an off-target read within a library intended for alpha chains, so its frequency means little. The chain is built from TRBV4-3 and TRBJ2-5; no clear D. V shed 0 bases and J shed 1 base, with 15 bases lying between them. The CDR3 consists of 17 residues. Germline lookup yields CDR1 LGHNA and CDR2 YSLEER. The CDR3 region has the DNA TGCGCCAGCAGCCAAGAGTACGGGTCCTTTTTCCAAGAGACCCAGTACTTC. Its translation: CASSQEYGSFFQETQYF.

Many counts were recorded for this clonotype. This beta chain lies outside the target of a library built for alpha chains; its clone size means little. The rearrangement links TRBV29-1 to TRBJ2-7, with D perhaps assigned TRBD1 or TRBD2 (5 bases each). The germline V gene encodes CDR1 SQVTM and CDR2 ANQGSEA. The CDR3 contains 14 residues. Trimming took off 4 bases at V and 7 bases at J, with 20 bases between the two ends. The CDR3 is CSVGERGDVGEQYF. The CDR3 region has the DNA TGCAGCGTTGGGGAAAGAGGGGATGTAGGGGAGCAGTACTTC.

Ten or more counts support this clonotype. This beta chain came through as a stray read in a library set up for alpha chains, and its size says little. The chain links TRBV12-3 or TRBV12-4 to TRBJ1-4; a weak D match, TRBD1 (6 bases). The CDR3 is 14 residues long. Trimming stripped 5 bases from V and 4 bases from J, with 11 bases between. CDR3 in amino acids: CASSGDIDNEKLFF. The DNA for the CDR3 is TGTGCCAGCAGTGGGGACATAGATAATGAAAAACTGTTTTTT.

A few counts support this clonotype. Since the library was made to target alpha chains, this beta chain is a stray read and its abundance is not meaningful. The rearrangement uses TRBV10-3 and TRBJ2-2; no firm D call. The germline CDR1 and CDR2 sequences are ENHRY and SYGVKD. Between the trimmed V and J ends, which lost 6 bases and 0 bases, there was a span of 2 bases. CDR3 length equals 12 residues. The CDR3 spells CAISPNTGELFF. The CDR3 DNA reads TGTGCCATCAGCCCGAACACCGGGGAGCTGTTTTTT.

This clonotype was recorded once. For a library built for alpha chains, this beta chain is a stray read; little rests on its size. This chain connects TRBV5-1 to TRBJ1-4; no reliable D call. Deletions cut 1 base from V and 0 bases from J, with 4 bases between. Germline lookup yields CDR1 SGHRS and CDR2 YFSETQ. The CDR3 length is 14 residues. CDR3 residues: CASSLSATNEKLFF. The CDR3 region has the DNA TGCGCCAGCAGCTTGAGTGCAACTAATGAAAAACTGTTTTTT.